The present T cell receptor beta chain was sequenced within a study of regulatory T cells in long-lasting Graves disease. V was clipped by 3 bases and J by 1 base, with 10 bases between them. This CDR3 region has 15 residues. Findings of the study overall: It was in persistent disease that TRBV28, TRBJ1-2 and TRBJ2-5 were favored.

The sample holds many counts of this clonotype. Antigen: not known. Sample time point: newly diagnosed GD, antithyroid drugs for less than 3 months. PBMCs were the source of the RNA used for TCR sequencing. Construction of TCR beta libraries relied on iRepertoire HTBI primers and on Arm-PCR targeting CDR3 regions. TCRdb re-called the multiplex PCR reads through MiXCR, storing one row per CDR3 protein. Here the sample spans over 500,000 distinct CDR3 sequences, 15% to 20% being singletons. These same data were also listed under a study on T cells in Graves' hyperthyroidism and ophthalmopathy.

This receptor was identified in a woman aged 25-40 years with Graves disease. Specimen: peripheral blood mononuclear cells (PBMCs), collected at new diagnosis, from a patient treated with antithyroid drugs. V and J are TRBV12-3 or TRBV12-4 and TRBJ1-5; maybe TRBD1 (6 bases). CDR3 bases: TGTGCCAGCAGTTTTCGGGGGGCCAGCAATCAGCCCCAGCATTTT. The encoded protein is CASSFRGASNQPQHF.